Shown below are 22 T cell receptor beta chains from a single sample sequenced in a study of blood T cell repertoires in COVID-19. TCRdb keeps only in-frame clones here, not all; method: immunoSEQ multiplex PCR. The sample carries about 230,000 clones, 70% to 85% recorded once. The sample consisted of peripheral blood. The receptor set was obtained from a woman aged 40 to 50 who had recovered from COVID-19.

The rearrangement uses TRBV6-5 and TRBJ1-2; TRBD1 is a possible D gene (5 bases). The V end lost 7 bases, the J end lost 3 bases, and 12 bases lay between the germline ends. CDR1 and CDR2 from the germline V gene are MNHEY and SVGAGI. The CDR3 totals 13 residues. The CDR3 loop is CASTRDGDYGYTF. Written as DNA, the CDR3 is TGTGCCAGCACCAGGGATGGGGACTATGGCTACACCTTC.

This clone was counted between two and nine times. J is TRBJ1-1 and V is TRBV19; D remains unclear. From germline, CDR1 is LNHDA and CDR2 SQIVND (reference sequence). The ends were cut back, 6 bases at V and 6 bases at J, with 17 bases in the middle. This CDR3 is built from 14 residues. This chain's CDR3 is CASSKDFGDPEAFF. CDR3 nucleotides: TGTGCCAGTAGCAAGGATTTCGGAGACCCTGAAGCTTTCTTT. The full variable domain, rest sourced from reference TRBV19 and TRBJ1-1, is DGGITQSPKYLFRKEGQNVTLSCEQNLNHDAMYWYRQDPGQGLRLIYYSQIVNDFQKGDIAEGYSVSREKKESFPLTVTSAQKNPTAFYLCASSKDFGDPEAFFGQGTRLTVV.

The chain couples TRBV6-5 to TRBJ1-5; no reliable D call. This CDR3 region has 14 residues. V was clipped by 6 bases and J by 6 bases, with 15 bases between them. The germline CDR1 and CDR2 sequences are MNHEY and SVGAGI. This CDR3 is CASRIEEGGQPQHF. As DNA, the CDR3 is TGTGCCAGCAGGATTGAGGAGGGCGGTCAGCCCCAGCATTTT.

The V call is TRBV4-2, the J call TRBJ2-7; no clear D. From germline, CDR1 is LGHNA and CDR2 YNFKEQ. Trimming shortened V by 3 bases and J by 7 bases, and 16 bases separated the two germline ends. This CDR3 contains 14 residues. The CDR3, as DNA: TGTGCCAGCAGCCAGCCCCCCGTTTCGGAGGAGCAGTACTTC. This sequence encodes CASSQPPVSEEQYF.

The rearrangement joins TRBV28 to TRBJ2-5, with TRBD2 identical over 8 bases. There are 15 residues in the CDR3. J was trimmed by 2 bases and V by 4 bases; bases with no gene match: 6. The germline gives CDR1 MDHEN, CDR2 SYDVKM. The CDR3 bases are TGTGCCAGCAGTTCCCTCGGGGGGGGGCAAGAGACCCAGTACTTC. Protein product: CASSSLGGGQETQYF. Supplemented by reference TRBV28 and TRBJ2-5, the full variable domain reads DVKVTQSSRYLVKRTGEKVFLECVQDMDHENMFWYRQDPGLGLRLIYFSYDVKMKEKGDIPEGYSVSREKKERFSLILESASTNQTSMYLCASSSLGGGQETQYFGPGTRLLVL.

The count of this clone is one. V gene TRBV4-3 combines with J gene TRBJ2-1; 7 bases align to TRBD1. From germline, CDR1 is LGHNA and CDR2 YSLEER. The CDR3 runs 18 residues. V trimming: 0 bases; J trimming: 8 bases; junction bases outside the gene matches: 16. CDR3 bases: TGCGCCAGCAGCCAAGATCGGGCTCGGACAGGTTCCTCCCATGAGCAGTTCTTC. It translates to CASSQDRARTGSSHEQFF.

The V call is TRBV6-5, the J call TRBJ2-3; tentative D call: TRBD2 (5 bases). Trimming cost V 10 bases and J 9 bases, with 14 bases left between them. Germline V gene data show CDR1 as MNHEY and CDR2 as SVGAGI. This CDR3 region has 11 residues. CDR3 DNA: TGTGCCACACTCGTAGCGCGGACGCAGTATTTT. Its translation is CATLVARTQYF.

The chain carries TRBV4-3 and TRBJ2-5; 10 bases align to TRBD2. The CDR3 extends over 19 amino acids. V was clipped by 0 bases and J by 0 bases; unmatched bases: 10. Germline V CDR1 and CDR2: LGHNA, YSLEER. CDR3 in DNA: TGCGCCAGCAGCCAAGACTCGACTAGCGGGTTTTGGTACCAAGAGACCCAGTACTTC. The encoded protein is CASSQDSTSGFWYQETQYF.

V usage is TRBV5-4 and J usage is TRBJ2-2; D is unclear. V was trimmed by 7 bases and J by 2 bases, leaving 18 bases between them. CDR1 and CDR2 from the germline V gene are SGHNT and YYREEE (reference sequence). CDR3 length: 16 amino acids. The chain's CDR3 is CASSPNGLTNTGELFF. The DNA for the CDR3 is TGTGCCAGCTCACCCAACGGGTTAACTAACACCGGGGAGCTGTTTTTT.

This chain joins TRBV28 and TRBJ1-6, with a tentative D call TRBD1 (6 bases). This CDR3 has 14 amino acids. Trimming removed 3 bases from V and 9 bases from J, with 12 bases in between. CDR1 and CDR2 from the germline V gene are MDHEN and SYDVKM. DNA for the CDR3: TGTGCCAGCAGTTTCACAGGGAGTGGTTCACCCCTCCACTTT. This gives the protein CASSFTGSGSPLHF.

This clone was seen more than once but under ten times. The rearrangement joins TRBV6-1 to TRBJ1-6, with D tentatively TRBD1 (6 bases). With 3 bases removed from V and 9 bases from J, the gap between germline ends came to 15 bases. Germline V gives CDR1 MNHNS, CDR2 SASEGT. The CDR3 spans 15 residues. CDR3 nucleotides: TGTGCCAGCAGTGACCAGGACAGTCCGCCTTCACCCCTCCACTTT. Amino acid sequence: CASSDQDSPPSPLHF.

This clone occurred once. The chain joins TRBV3-1 (or the pseudogene TRBV3-2) to TRBJ1-6; D gene unclear. Deletions cut 6 bases from V and 7 bases from J, with 13 bases between. Germline CDR1 reads LGHDT; CDR2 reads YNNKEL (reference sequence). The CDR3 runs 14 residues. Written as DNA, the CDR3 is TGTGCCAGCAGATCGGACTGGAGCAATTCACCCCTCCACTTT. Protein sequence: CASRSDWSNSPLHF.

The CDR3 sequence is CASSRLAGDQETQYF. CDR3 in DNA: TGTGCCAGCAGTCGACTAGCGGGGGACCAAGAGACCCAGTACTTC. The genes are TRBV28 and TRBJ2-5; 12 bases fit TRBD2. Per the germline V gene, CDR1 is MDHEN and CDR2 is SYDVKM. There are 15 residues in the CDR3. Trimming at V came to 5 bases and at J to 0 bases, leaving 1 base not matched to a gene.

The V and J genes are TRBV29-1 and TRBJ2-1; D perhaps matches TRBD1 (5 bases). The CDR3 is made up of 14 amino acids. Trimming removed 6 bases at V and 4 bases at J, with 16 bases between. The germline CDR1 and CDR2 sequences are SQVTM and ANQGSEA. This CDR3 is CSVMTDTEYNEQFF. The CDR3 bases are TGCAGCGTGATGACAGATACTGAATACAATGAGCAGTTCTTC.

In its sample, this clone was seen a few times. Additional DNA sequences in this sample encode the identical CDR3. The V call is TRBV4-1, the J call TRBJ1-2, with no clear D. The V end was cut by 0 bases, the J end by 3 bases, with 8 bases between. The V gene's germline CDR1 is MGHRA and CDR2 YSYEKL. The CDR3 runs to 14 residues. DNA for the CDR3: TGCGCCAGCAGCCAAGAGACCGGAGACTATGGCTACACCTTC. This gives the protein CASSQETGDYGYTF.

Only one count was recorded for this clone. J is TRBJ2-2 and V is TRBV6-5; TRBD2 aligns across 11 bases. The CDR3 has 15 amino acids. The germline CDR1 and CDR2 sequences are MNHEY and SVGAGI. J gave up 7 bases and V 6 bases, and 7 bases lay outside the gene matches. In DNA form, the CDR3 reads TGTGCCAGCAGGGTTAGCGGGGGGGCCAACGGGGAGCTGTTTTTT. Translated, it gives CASRVSGGANGELFF.

This chain links TRBV10-2 with TRBJ1-1, with 8 nucleotides matching TRBD1. CDR3 size: 15 residues. Losses at the gene ends were 0 bases for V and 6 bases for J; bases not matched to a gene: 6. The germline CDR1 and CDR2 sequences are WSHSY and SAAADI. The CDR3 sequence is CASSESRTGSPEAFF. CDR3 DNA sequence: TGCGCCAGCAGTGAGTCACGGACAGGGTCTCCTGAAGCTTTCTTT.

This chain connects TRBV19 to TRBJ1-5; 7 bases align to TRBD1. The CDR3 sequence is 15 residues long. V trimming: 9 bases; J trimming: 7 bases; junction bases outside the gene matches: 15. Germline assignment: CDR1 LNHDA and CDR2 SQIVND (reference sequence). CDR3 residues: CASHVRQGEDQPQHF. DNA for the CDR3: TGTGCCAGCCACGTTAGACAGGGTGAAGACCAGCCCCAGCATTTT.

This chain links TRBV4-3 with TRBJ2-7; 8 nucleotides align to TRBD1. J lost 4 bases, V lost 1 base, and 6 bases had no gene match. The germline V gene has CDR1 LGHNA and CDR2 YSLEER. CDR3 length equals 15 residues. The CDR3 sequence is CASSQGPGGIYEQYF. In nucleotides, the CDR3 is TGCGCCAGCAGCCAAGGGCCAGGGGGCATTTACGAGCAGTACTTC.

The chain has TRBV27 and TRBJ2-7, with 9 nucleotides matching TRBD2. V lost 8 bases to trimming and J lost 3 bases; unmatched junction nucleotides: 8. CDR1 is MNHEY, CDR2 SMNVEV, per germline (reference sequence). CDR3 length equals 14 residues. DNA for the CDR3: TGTGCCAGCCGGCTGCGGGGGGGAAGCTACGAGCAGTACTTC. It yields the protein CASRLRGGSYEQYF.

This chain uses TRBV19 with TRBJ2-7; 7 bases are a match to TRBD1. Germline V gene lookup returns CDR1 LNHDA and CDR2 SQIVND (reference sequence). V lost 6 bases to trimming and J lost 5 bases; unmatched junction nucleotides: 7. This CDR3 comprises 13 residues. CDR3 region: CASRPTGKNEQYF. DNA of the CDR3: TGTGCCAGTAGACCGACAGGGAAAAACGAGCAGTACTTC.

The V and J genes are TRBV7-9 and TRBJ2-1, with no clear D. V lost 3 bases and J 0 bases, leaving 9 bases between the germline ends. The CDR3 loop spans 15 amino acids. Germline loops: CDR1 SEHNR, CDR2 FQNEAQ (reference sequence). CDR3 amino acids: CASSLAASSYNEQFF. Written as DNA, the CDR3 is TGTGCCAGCAGCTTGGCGGCGAGCTCCTACAATGAGCAGTTCTTC.